This T cell receptor (beta chain) appears in the sequencing data of a study of control samples from healthy donors and cancer patients (dated by TCRdb to the early 2020s). CDR1 and CDR2 are read off the germline V gene as SNHLY and FYNNEI. The CDR3 covers 15 residues, taking in both the cysteine and the phenylalanine. The read is trimmed to its CDR3 DNA, 45 bases read in frame from base 1. Compared with germline, V lacks 9 bases and J lacks 0 bases; bases without a gene match: 6. Of note for this clone: Its recognized antigen is unknown. The record has no base qualities; no much larger clone is one base away.

The method was the immunoSEQ multiplex PCR assay. TCRdb limited this immuneACCESS table to in-frame rearrangements with V and J called. A share of clones is missing; checked studies link under half to unresolved V genes, and the rest is unexplained. The table for this sample lists roughly 370,000 clones; roughly 90% of them were counted only once. Around 6.8% of the sample is in the top ten clones. The sequencing sample was made of PBMCs. The V and J segments used are TRBV2 and TRBJ1-2; the junction holds 11 bases that match TRBD1. This sequence originates from a middle-aged man with head and neck cancer. CDR3 loop: CARGDRGSPNYGYTF. The nucleotide sequence reads TGTGCCAGGGGGGACAGGGGGAGTCCTAACTATGGCTACACCTTC.